This T cell receptor beta chain was identified during a study of OX40 agonist ivuxolimab in advanced cancers. The trim removed 4 bases at V and 6 bases at J, leaving 4 bases unmatched. The germline gives CDR1 SGHVS, CDR2 FNYEAQ. This CDR3 is 15 amino acids long. Sequenced by immunoSEQ multiplex PCR; TCRdb stores in-frame clones only, minus some. The table has about 73,000 clones, more than 80% seen once; the top ten hold 0.4% to 0.65%. This receptor was obtained from an adult with an advanced solid tumor such as melanoma, head and neck, liver or kidney cancer. The source was CD4+ or CD8+ T cells sorted from blood, collected in a trial of the OX40 agonist ivuxolimab. The chain joins TRBV7-6 to TRBJ2-1; 12 positions agree with TRBD2. CDR3 region: CASSSTSGSVNEQFF. The CDR3 bases are TGTGCCAGCAGCTCGACTAGCGGGAGTGTCAATGAGCAGTTCTTC.